Below, 32 T cell receptor beta chains from the same sample are listed, as sequenced in a study of T-cell reconstitution after alpha-beta-depleted transplantation in children. Findings and limits, study-wide: It was newly produced T cells that mostly accounted for T-cell counts and diversity one year after transplant.

Preparation of the TCRbeta library used unique molecular identifiers. TCRdb used MiXCR to reprocess the PCR reads, holding one entry per CDR3 protein. The sample has about 300,000 distinct CDR3 sequences; over 7.5% are singletons. No antigen has been assigned to these receptors. Source: peripheral blood, taken 360 days after TCRalphabeta/CD19-depleted stem cell transplant. Receptor source: a female patient under 10 years old who had a stem cell transplant for Fanconi anemia, so the T cells may come from the graft donor.

This clonotype came up many times. The chain recombines TRBV5-1 with TRBJ2-1; no firm D call. Germline V lookup: CDR1 SGHRS, CDR2 YFSETQ. The length of the CDR3 is 12 residues. V was trimmed by 4 bases and J by 7 bases, leaving 9 bases between them. The CDR3 region has the DNA TGCGCCAGCAGCCCAGACGAAAATGAGCAGTTCTTC. The encoded protein is CASSPDENEQFF. The entire variable domain, with the rest obtained from reference TRBV5-1 and TRBJ2-1, is as follows: KAGVTQTPRYLIKTRGQQVTLSCSPISGHRSVSWYQQTPGQGLQFLFEYFSETQRNKGNFPGRFSGRQFSNSRSEMNVSTLELGDSALYLCASSPDENEQFFGPGTRLTVL.

This clonotype was observed many times. The rearrangement uses TRBV20-1 and TRBJ2-5; possibly TRBD2 for D (7 bases). The CDR3 spans 14 residues. The V end lost 6 bases, the J end lost 7 bases, and 21 bases lay between the germline ends. Germline lookup yields CDR1 DFQATT and CDR2 SNEGSKA (reference sequence). CDR3: CSAKGGAGEATQYF. Written as DNA, the CDR3 is TGCAGTGCCAAGGGGGGGGCCGGAGAAGCGACCCAGTACTTC.

This clonotype showed up many times. The V call is TRBV5-1, the J call TRBJ2-7; TRBD2 aligns across 9 bases. The germline V gene encodes CDR1 SGHRS and CDR2 YFSETQ. The trim removed 3 bases at V and 7 bases at J, leaving 8 bases unmatched. The CDR3 totals 14 residues. The CDR3 DNA reads TGCGCCAGCAGCTCGACTAGCGGACCTACGGAGCAGTACTTC. Translation gives CASSSTSGPTEQYF.

This clonotype was recorded at least ten times. The J gene is TRBJ2-3, the V gene TRBV5-1; no firm D call. The CDR3 runs to 13 residues. Germline CDR1 reads SGHRS; CDR2 reads YFSETQ. V lost 1 base, J lost 2 bases, and 5 bases lay in between. The CDR3 region is CASSLLHTDTQYF. As DNA, the CDR3 is TGCGCCAGCAGCTTGTTACACACAGATACGCAGTATTTT.

This clonotype was seen repeatedly, ten times or more. The CDR3 protein is CASSLGRGEKLFF. CDR3 bases: TGTGCCAGCAGCTTGGGCCGGGGTGAAAAACTGTTTTTT. The V gene is TRBV5-6, the J gene TRBJ1-4, with unresolved D. The CDR3 covers 13 residues. Germline assignment: CDR1 SGHDT and CDR2 YYEEEE. The ends were cut back, 0 bases at V and 7 bases at J, with 7 bases in the middle.

This clonotype came up many times. This chain uses TRBV12-3 or TRBV12-4 with TRBJ1-1; D might be TRBD1 (6 bases). The germline V and J ends were trimmed by 6 bases and 6 bases, with 20 bases remaining between them. The CDR3 length is 15 residues. The CDR3 DNA follows: TGTGCCAGCAGCCTCGAGGGACATCCACCCGCTGAAGCTTTCTTT. This codes for CASSLEGHPPAEAFF.

This clonotype was observed many times. The chain has TRBV10-3 and TRBJ1-5, with TRBD1 matching over 8 bases. Germline CDR1 and CDR2: ENHRY and SYGVKD. This CDR3 comprises 13 residues. The junction had 3 bases not matched to a gene; V was cut back by 6 bases and J by 5 bases. DNA for the CDR3: TGTGCCATCAGGGACAGGGATCATCAGCCCCAGCATTTT. Its protein product is CAIRDRDHQPQHF.

This clonotype was found a few times. The rearrangement joins TRBV2 to TRBJ1-1, with 8 bases fitting TRBD1. Germline V gene sequence: CDR1 SNHLY, CDR2 FYNNEI. This CDR3 comprises 16 residues. Unmatched junction bases numbered 8, after V lost 3 bases and J lost 2 bases. This CDR3 is CASSDRQGRRNTEAFF. As DNA, the CDR3 is TGTGCCAGCAGTGACAGACAGGGGAGGCGTAACACTGAAGCTTTCTTT.

The rearrangement joins TRBV6-5 to TRBJ2-1; D is perhaps TRBD2 (7 bases). The CDR3 runs 14 residues. V dropped 2 bases and J dropped 8 bases, with 13 bases sitting between them. CDR1 is MNHEY, CDR2 SVGAGI, per germline. The CDR3, as DNA: TGTGCCAGCAGTTACAGGGCGGGGGCCCATGAGCAGTTCTTC. Translating gives CASSYRAGAHEQFF.

This clonotype was counted between two and nine times. The chain combines TRBV27 with TRBJ2-1; D is uncertain. V was trimmed by 6 bases and J by 5 bases, leaving 20 bases between them. In germline, CDR1 is MNHEY, CDR2 SMNVEV (reference sequence). This CDR3 has 16 residues. The CDR3 spells CASSLIGDVLHNEQFF. As DNA, the CDR3 is TGTGCCAGCAGCCTTATAGGAGACGTCTTGCACAATGAGCAGTTCTTC.

This clonotype has ten or more counts. The genes are TRBV20-1 and TRBJ1-2; D not certain. Germline V gives CDR1 DFQATT, CDR2 SNEGSKA (reference sequence). V was trimmed by 2 bases and J by 1 base, leaving 8 bases between them. This CDR3 has 13 amino acids. This CDR3 reads CSARQNRNYGYTF. The CDR3 DNA reads as TGCAGTGCTAGACAGAATCGTAACTATGGCTACACCTTC.

This clonotype was seen ten or more times. The V call is TRBV7-2, the J call TRBJ2-1; 7 bases align to TRBD2. The CDR3 runs 16 residues. V lost 0 bases to trimming and J lost 1 base; unmatched junction nucleotides: 3. The germline CDR1 and CDR2 sequences are SGHTA and FQGNSA. The CDR3 nucleotides read TGTGCCAGCAGCTTAGCTGCTAGCGGATCCTACAATGAGCAGTTCTTC. Encoded protein: CASSLAASGSYNEQFF.

V and J are TRBV27 and TRBJ1-3, with D perhaps TRBD1 (5 bases). V was cut by 5 bases and J by 0 bases, with 14 bases left in between. CDR3 length: 16 amino acids. Germline CDR1 and CDR2: MNHEY and SMNVEV (reference sequence). The CDR3 loop is CASSPGGHPSGNTIYF. Written as DNA, the CDR3 is TGTGCCAGCAGTCCCGGAGGACACCCCTCTGGAAACACCATATATTTT.

This clonotype was counted a few times. The V gene is TRBV12-3 or TRBV12-4, the J gene TRBJ1-1; 10 bases map to TRBD1. Germline trimming cut 5 bases from V and 12 bases from J; bases unmatched to any gene: 6. The CDR3 runs 12 residues. CDR3 sequence (DNA): TGTGCCAGCAGTACTGACAGGGGGCGAACTTTCTTT. It codes for CASSTDRGRTFF.

This clonotype came up a few times. DNA of the CDR3: TGCGCCAGCAGCCAGACTAGCGGGGGTGCTCGGGCCAACGTCCTGACTTTC. The encoded protein is CASSQTSGGARANVLTF. V usage is TRBV5-1 and J usage is TRBJ2-6; 12 bases are a match to TRBD2. The CDR3 runs to 17 residues. V dropped 4 bases and J dropped 5; count of bases not matched to a gene: 7. Germline CDR1 and CDR2: SGHRS and YFSETQ.

This clonotype has just a few counts. The rearrangement links TRBV14 to TRBJ1-1; no reliable D call. The germline CDR1 and CDR2 sequences are SGHDN and FVKESK. The CDR3 sequence is 17 residues long. The germline V and J ends were trimmed by 0 bases and 0 bases, with 14 bases remaining between them. CDR3 amino acids: CASSQEPWGFMNTEAFF. The CDR3 bases are TGTGCCAGCAGCCAAGAACCCTGGGGATTCATGAACACTGAAGCTTTCTTT.

This clonotype showed up many times. The V and J genes are TRBV12-3 or TRBV12-4 and TRBJ2-7; D is perhaps TRBD1 or TRBD2 (5 bases each). This CDR3 is 16 amino acids long. V lost 6 bases and J 2 bases, leaving 20 bases between the germline ends. CDR3 amino acids: CASRPGSGRYTYEQYF. CDR3 nucleotide sequence: TGTGCCAGCAGGCCCGGTTCGGGACGGTACACCTACGAGCAGTACTTC.

This clonotype was counted between two and nine times. The V and J genes are TRBV3-1 and TRBJ2-5, with D possibly being TRBD1 (5 bases). Germline V gene sequence: CDR1 LGHDT, CDR2 YNNKEL (reference sequence). V gave up 3 bases and J gave up 2 bases, with 13 bases separating them. CDR3 length: 15 amino acids. CDR3 amino acids: CASSHLGQGQETQYF. Written as DNA, the CDR3 is TGTGCCAGCAGCCATTTGGGGCAGGGACAAGAGACCCAGTACTTC.

This clonotype was observed a few times. The chain uses TRBV7-9 and TRBJ2-1; TRBD1 is a possible D gene (6 bases). V lost 2 bases, J lost 4 bases, and 9 bases lay in between. Germline lookup yields CDR1 SEHNR and CDR2 FQNEAQ (reference sequence). CDR3 length: 14 residues. The chain's CDR3 is CASSLWQGYNEQFF. The CDR3 bases are TGTGCCAGCAGCTTATGGCAGGGGTACAATGAGCAGTTCTTC.

This clonotype was observed at least ten times. V usage is TRBV6-6 and J usage is TRBJ2-3; D unclear. The V end lost 2 bases, the J end lost 3 bases, and 3 bases lay between the germline ends. The CDR3 runs 12 residues. Germline assignment: CDR1 MNHNY and CDR2 SVGAGI (reference sequence). As DNA, the CDR3 is TGTGCCAGCAGTTACCGAACAGATACGCAGTATTTT. Encoded protein: CASSYRTDTQYF.

The sample holds many counts of this clonotype. The V gene is TRBV7-2, the J gene TRBJ2-3, with TRBD2 matching 14 bases. This CDR3 comprises 17 residues. V was clipped by 2 bases and J by 5 bases; unmatched bases: 6. CDR1 SGHTA and CDR2 FQGNSA come from the germline V gene. This chain's CDR3 is CASSLLDGTSGRDTQYF. Here the CDR3 DNA reads TGTGCCAGCAGCTTATTAGATGGGACTAGCGGGAGAGATACGCAGTATTTT.

This clonotype was seen many times. V and J are TRBV6-1 and TRBJ2-7; no firm D call. V gave up 2 bases and J gave up 1 base, with 9 bases separating them. CDR1 MNHNS and CDR2 SASEGT come from the germline V gene. The CDR3 has 14 residues. The CDR3 here is CASSEWYSSYEQYF. In nucleotides, the CDR3 is TGTGCCAGCAGTGAATGGTACAGTTCCTACGAGCAGTACTTC.

This clonotype was detected many times. The chain has TRBV5-1 and TRBJ2-3; D is ambiguous. V lost 3 bases and J 6 bases, leaving 11 bases between the germline ends. Germline lookup yields CDR1 SGHRS and CDR2 YFSETQ. The CDR3 totals 13 residues. DNA of the CDR3: TGCGCCAGCAGCTATCACGAGTCGGATACGCAGTATTTT. Translation: CASSYHESDTQYF.

In its sample, this clonotype was seen many times. The rearrangement joins TRBV6-5 to TRBJ2-1; 9 bases map to TRBD2. The CDR3 is 16 amino acids. The germline gives CDR1 MNHEY, CDR2 SVGAGI. The trim removed 1 base at V and 6 bases at J, leaving 7 bases unmatched. The CDR3 loop is CASSYYPAGGVNEQFF. The DNA for the CDR3 is TGTGCCAGCAGTTACTACCCAGCGGGGGGAGTCAATGAGCAGTTCTTC.

This clonotype was seen many times. The J gene is TRBJ2-7, the V gene TRBV11-2; possibly TRBD2 for D (5 bases). The CDR3 is 16 amino acids. Trimming left V 6 bases short and J 6 bases short, with 24 bases between. Germline V gene lookup returns CDR1 SGHAT and CDR2 FQNNGV. The CDR3 sequence: CASSGITGYPFAEQYV. DNA of the CDR3: TGTGCCAGCAGTGGGATTACGGGGTATCCCTTCGCCGAGCAGTACGTC.

This clonotype has a count of ten or more. The J gene is TRBJ2-7, the V gene TRBV10-3; 12 positions agree with TRBD2. The CDR3 spans 17 residues. V lost 8 bases and J lost 0; bases outside the gene matches: 11. Germline loops: CDR1 ENHRY, CDR2 SYGVKD. The CDR3 sequence is CAIWTSGATRSSYEQYF. The DNA for the CDR3 is TGTGCCATCTGGACTAGCGGGGCAACTAGGAGCTCCTACGAGCAGTACTTC.

The table lists this clonotype with a few counts. The rearrangement uses TRBV2 and TRBJ2-1, with D possibly called TRBD1 or TRBD2 (5 bases each). Looked up from germline, CDR1 is SNHLY and CDR2 is FYNNEI. CDR3 length: 13 residues. V was clipped by 6 bases and J by 9 bases, with 15 bases between them. This chain's CDR3 is CASRRDLGVEQFF. The CDR3 DNA follows: TGTGCCAGCAGAAGGGACCTCGGGGTTGAGCAGTTCTTC.

This clonotype appeared many times. This chain connects TRBV5-1 to TRBJ1-1; D is unresolved. The germline V gene encodes CDR1 SGHRS and CDR2 YFSETQ. The CDR3 has 14 amino acids. V lost 0 bases to trimming and J lost 8 bases, with 14 bases between them. The CDR3 loop is CASSLGSRAVEAFF. DNA for the CDR3: TGCGCCAGCAGCTTGGGTTCTAGGGCGGTCGAAGCTTTCTTT. Complete variable domain (other parts from reference TRBV5-1 and TRBJ1-1): KAGVTQTPRYLIKTRGQQVTLSCSPISGHRSVSWYQQTPGQGLQFLFEYFSETQRNKGNFPGRFSGRQFSNSRSEMNVSTLELGDSALYLCASSLGSRAVEAFFGQGTRLTVV.

This clonotype has just a few counts. This rearrangement joins TRBV27 to TRBJ2-1, with 7 bases identical to TRBD2. J lost 13 bases, V lost 0 bases, and 0 bases had no gene match. This CDR3 is 11 amino acids long. The germline V gene encodes CDR1 MNHEY and CDR2 SMNVEV (reference sequence). This chain's CDR3 is CASSLSGLQFF. The CDR3 DNA is TGTGCCAGCAGTTTATCGGGACTACAGTTCTTC.

This clonotype appeared a few times. The chain employs TRBV20-1 and TRBJ1-5; D ambiguous. This CDR3 contains 16 residues. V dropped 0 bases and J dropped 3 bases, with 15 bases sitting between them. Germline loops: CDR1 DFQATT, CDR2 SNEGSKA (reference sequence). CDR3 amino acids: CSARDKFNSINQPQHF. CDR3 nucleotide sequence: TGCAGTGCTAGAGATAAGTTCAACAGTATCAATCAGCCCCAGCATTTT.

In its sample, this clonotype was seen many times. An end of the junction differs from the germline gene, which may be a read error. The rearrangement joins TRBV12-3 or TRBV12-4 to TRBJ1-2, with 8 bases that match TRBD1. The CDR3 is 12 residues long. The DNA of the CDR3 is TGTGCCAGCAGGGTGAGACAGGGGCACACATCTTTC. As protein: CASRVRQGHTSF.

This clonotype was seen many times. This chain uses TRBV20-1 with TRBJ2-5, with a weak D call TRBD2 (6 bases). The CDR3 is 13 amino acids. Per germline, CDR1 DFQATT and CDR2 SNEGSKA (reference sequence). Deletions cut 6 bases from V and 5 bases from J, with 16 bases between. CDR3 DNA sequence: TGCAGTGCCACCCGTTGGGGGGTGGAGACCCAGTACTTC. Translating it yields CSATRWGVETQYF.